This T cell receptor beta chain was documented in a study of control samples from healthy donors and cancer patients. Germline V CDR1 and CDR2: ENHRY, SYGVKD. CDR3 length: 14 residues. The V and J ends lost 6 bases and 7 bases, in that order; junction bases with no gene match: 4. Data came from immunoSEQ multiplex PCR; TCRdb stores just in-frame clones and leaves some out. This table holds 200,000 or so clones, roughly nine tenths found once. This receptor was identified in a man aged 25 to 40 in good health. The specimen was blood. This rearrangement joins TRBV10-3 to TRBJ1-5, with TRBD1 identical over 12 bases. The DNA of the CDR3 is TGTGCCATCAGATCGGGACAGGGGGCCCAGCCCCAGCATTTT. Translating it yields CAIRSGQGAQPQHF.